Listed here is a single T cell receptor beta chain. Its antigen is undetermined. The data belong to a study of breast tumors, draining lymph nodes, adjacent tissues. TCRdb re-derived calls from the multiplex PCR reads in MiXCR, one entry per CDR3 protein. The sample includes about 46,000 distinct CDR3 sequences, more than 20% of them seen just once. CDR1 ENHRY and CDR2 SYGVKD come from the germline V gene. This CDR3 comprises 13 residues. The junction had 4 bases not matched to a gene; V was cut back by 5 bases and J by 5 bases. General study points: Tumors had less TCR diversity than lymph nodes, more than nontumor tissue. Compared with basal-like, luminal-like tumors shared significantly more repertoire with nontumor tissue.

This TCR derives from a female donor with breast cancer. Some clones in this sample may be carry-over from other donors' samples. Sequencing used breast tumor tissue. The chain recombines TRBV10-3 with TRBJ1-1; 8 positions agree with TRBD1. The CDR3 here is CAISQGAGTEAFF. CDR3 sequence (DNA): TGTGCCATCAGTCAGGGGGCTGGAACTGAAGCTTTCTTT.